The 19 T cell receptor beta chains below were found in one sample sequenced in a study of T cells of healthy individuals. TCRdb processed the 5' RACE reads anew with MiXCR; each CDR3 protein has one entry. The data show 90,000 to 100,000 distinct CDR3 sequences, under 20% seen once. The receptors stem from a human donor in good health.

This clonotype was detected many times. The V and J genes are TRBV7-9 and TRBJ1-6, with TRBD1 as a possible D gene (5 bases). The CDR3 runs 14 residues. The V gene's germline CDR1 is SEHNR and CDR2 FQNEAQ (reference sequence). Trimming removed 3 bases from V and 7 bases from J, with 10 bases in between. The CDR3 region has the DNA TGTGCCAGCAGCTTTCAGGGAGGCAATTCACCCCTCCACTTT. Translation gives CASSFQGGNSPLHF.

The sample holds many counts of this clonotype. J is TRBJ1-5 and V is TRBV12-3 or TRBV12-4; D is possibly TRBD1 (6 bases). Trimming pared 5 bases from V and 6 bases from J, leaving 17 bases between. The CDR3 is 15 residues long. CDR3 region: CASSPRTERGQPQHF. The CDR3 region has the DNA TGTGCCAGCAGTCCACGGACAGAAAGAGGTCAGCCCCAGCATTTT.

The table lists this clonotype with many counts. DNA of the CDR3: TGTGCCAGCAGCCCCAACAAGAACACTGAAGCTTTCTTT. Amino acids: CASSPNKNTEAFF. The J gene is TRBJ1-1, the V gene TRBV3-1, with D unresolved. V lost 4 bases to trimming and J lost 1 base, with 7 bases between them. CDR1 LGHDT and CDR2 YNNKEL come from the germline V gene (reference sequence). The CDR3 length is 13 residues.

The rearrangement links TRBV20-1 to TRBJ2-7, with TRBD2 matching over 13 bases. Germline V gene lookup returns CDR1 DFQATT and CDR2 SNEGSKA (reference sequence). The CDR3 runs 14 residues. The V gene end was trimmed by 3 bases and the J gene end by 12 bases; junction bases not matched to a gene: 11. CDR3 nucleotide sequence: TGCAGTGCTAGGGATCGGACTAGCGGGAGTGTCTCGTACTTC. As protein: CSARDRTSGSVSYF.

This clonotype has only a few counts. This chain's CDR3 is CASSQALKLAGPYNEQFF. The CDR3, as DNA: TGCGCCAGCAGCCAAGCCCTTAAACTAGCGGGACCCTACAATGAGCAGTTCTTC. The chain recombines TRBV4-1 with TRBJ2-1, with 10 bases fitting TRBD2. The CDR3 length is 18 residues. The trim removed 1 base at V and 2 bases at J, leaving 8 bases unmatched. The germline CDR1 and CDR2 sequences are MGHRA and YSYEKL.

This chain links TRBV2 with TRBJ2-5; D perhaps matches TRBD1 (5 bases). Trimming pared 2 bases from V and 4 bases from J, leaving 8 bases between. Per the germline V gene, CDR1 is SNHLY and CDR2 is FYNNEI. CDR3 length equals 13 residues. CDR3 residues: CASSEHQGETQYF. Written as DNA, the CDR3 is TGTGCCAGCAGTGAACATCAGGGAGAGACCCAGTACTTC.

There are a few counts of this clonotype. The J gene is TRBJ1-2, the V gene TRBV28; D is uncertain. The CDR3 consists of 13 residues. From germline, CDR1 is MDHEN and CDR2 SYDVKM. Trimming shortened V by 5 bases and J by 5 bases, and 12 bases separated the two germline ends. The CDR3 sequence is CASSRGSNYGYTF. CDR3 DNA sequence: TGTGCCAGCAGTCGTGGCAGCAATTATGGCTACACCTTC.

This clonotype was counted a few times. The chain combines TRBV7-9 with TRBJ1-5; D possibly corresponds to TRBD1 (5 bases). Germline CDR1 is SEHNR and CDR2 is FQNEAQ (reference sequence). Deletions cut 5 bases from V and 7 bases from J, with 18 bases between. This CDR3 is built from 15 residues. The CDR3 DNA reads TGTGCCAGCAGCCCCAGTGGCAGGGAACGCCAGCCCCAGCATTTT. The encoded protein is CASSPSGRERQPQHF.

The chain carries TRBV20-1 and TRBJ2-5; 11 bases line up with TRBD2. The CDR3 loop spans 15 amino acids. Trimming at V came to 0 bases and at J to 4 bases, leaving 4 bases not matched to a gene. CDR1 DFQATT and CDR2 SNEGSKA come from the germline V gene (reference sequence). The CDR3 DNA sequence: TGCAGTGCTAGAGATAGCGGGAGGGGAGGAGAGACCCAGTACTTC. It is translated as CSARDSGRGGETQYF.

In its sample, this clonotype was seen a few times. The V gene is TRBV19, the J gene TRBJ2-1, with a possible D match to TRBD2 (6 bases). The length of the CDR3 is 15 residues. Trimming pared 5 bases from V and 0 bases from J, leaving 11 bases between. The germline CDR1 and CDR2 sequences are LNHDA and SQIVND (reference sequence). This CDR3 is CASSPPGLSYNEQFF. The CDR3 DNA reads TGTGCCAGTAGTCCTCCGGGACTCTCCTACAATGAGCAGTTCTTC.

The rearrangement uses TRBV6-1 and TRBJ1-2; 8 bases line up with TRBD1. Germline-derived CDR1 and CDR2 are MNHNS and SASEGT. J was trimmed by 5 bases and V by 11 bases; bases with no gene match: 10. There are 13 residues in the CDR3. For the CDR3, the DNA is TGTGCCGGAACTGAACAGGGGGTTTATGGCTACACCTTC. Protein: CAGTEQGVYGYTF.

The chain carries TRBV15 and TRBJ2-7; D is tentatively TRBD1 or TRBD2 (5 bases each). Germline CDR1 is LNHNV and CDR2 is YYDKDF (reference sequence). V lost 5 bases to trimming and J lost 0 bases, with 14 bases between them. The CDR3 loop spans 15 amino acids. CDR3 protein: CATSRGGGSSYEQYF. The CDR3 DNA sequence: TGTGCCACCAGCCGTGGGGGTGGCAGCTCCTACGAGCAGTACTTC.

This clonotype occurred many times. The chain uses TRBV12-3 or TRBV12-4 and TRBJ1-2; the D gene is possibly TRBD1 (5 bases). V lost 2 bases to trimming and J lost 5 bases, with 9 bases between them. CDR3 length: 13 amino acids. The CDR3 DNA sequence: TGTGCCAGCAGTTTAAGGGGCCTTTATGGCTACACCTTC. Amino acid sequence: CASSLRGLYGYTF.

This chain joins TRBV11-2 and TRBJ2-3; no reliable D call. The CDR3 is 13 residues long. Germline values: CDR1 SGHAT, CDR2 FQNNGV. Between the trimmed V and J ends, which lost 1 base and 4 bases, there was a span of 6 bases. The CDR3 protein is CASSLVPPDTQYF. The CDR3 DNA reads TGTGCCAGCAGCTTAGTTCCCCCAGATACGCAGTATTTT. Full variable domain (outside the CDR3, taken from reference TRBV11-2 and TRBJ2-3): EAGVAQSPRYKIIEKRQSVAFWCNPISGHATLYWYQQILGQGPKLLIQFQNNGVVDDSQLPKDRFSAERLKGVDSTLKIQPAKLEDSAVYLCASSLVPPDTQYFGPGTRLTVL.

The chain carries TRBV5-1 and TRBJ1-1, with no clear D. Germline V gene data show CDR1 as SGHRS and CDR2 as YFSETQ. V lost 4 bases to trimming and J lost 1 base, with 14 bases between them. The CDR3 has 15 amino acids. CDR3 residues: CASSPLIPSNTEAFF. The CDR3, as DNA: TGCGCCAGCAGCCCTTTGATTCCGTCGAACACTGAAGCTTTCTTT.

In its sample, this clonotype was seen many times. The gene calls are TRBV6-2 or TRBV6-3 and TRBJ1-3; 7 nucleotides agree with TRBD1. The CDR3 extends over 15 amino acids. Looked up from germline, CDR1 is MNHEY and CDR2 is SVGEGT. V lost 6 bases, J lost 2 bases, and 7 bases stayed unmatched. CDR3 amino acids: CASRDTGAPGNTIYF. The CDR3 DNA is TGTGCCAGCAGGGATACAGGGGCGCCTGGAAACACCATATATTTT.

The chain links TRBV15 to TRBJ2-1; 8 nucleotides agree with TRBD2. Trimming cost V 11 bases and J 4 bases; bases outside gene matches: 10. Per the germline V gene, CDR1 is LNHNV and CDR2 is YYDKDF (reference sequence). The CDR3 covers 14 residues. This chain's CDR3 is CAVALSGRYNEQFF. The CDR3, as DNA: TGTGCCGTCGCCTTAAGCGGGAGATACAATGAGCAGTTCTTC. Based on the CDR3 plus reference TRBV15 and TRBJ2-1, the full variable domain is DAMVIQNPRYQVTQFGKPVTLSCSQTLNHNVMYWYQQKSSQAPKLLFHYYDKDFNNEADTPDNFQSRRPNTSFCFLDIRSPGLGDTAMYLCAVALSGRYNEQFFGPGTRLTVL.

Many counts were recorded for this clonotype. V gene TRBV20-1 combines with J gene TRBJ1-5; D uncertain. V shed 4 bases and J shed 5 bases, with 9 bases lying between them. CDR1 DFQATT and CDR2 SNEGSKA come from the germline V gene (reference sequence). CDR3 length: 12 residues. The CDR3 region is CSATGGDQPQHF. Written as DNA, the CDR3 is TGCAGTGCTACCGGCGGGGATCAGCCCCAGCATTTT.

The chain uses TRBV27 and TRBJ2-1, with 8 bases matching TRBD1. The length of the CDR3 is 16 residues. The germline gives CDR1 MNHEY, CDR2 SMNVEV (reference sequence). J gave up 7 bases and V 3 bases, and 11 bases lay outside the gene matches. The CDR3 region is CASSLSPGTGKNEQFF. The CDR3 nucleotides are TGTGCCAGCAGTTTGTCCCCCGGGACAGGAAAAAATGAGCAGTTCTTC.